This TCR beta chain is from a study of blood T cell repertoires in COVID-19 (TCRdb year 2020). Looking at the study overall: Samples from collaborators originated in the United States, Italy and Spain and spanned both the acute and convalescent phases of COVID-19. The sample metadata nearly always contained a de-identified subject ID, COVID-19 status, age in years and sex. The repertoires were made available in a free public database intended to serve as a resource for research on the immune response to SARS-CoV-2. The samples were drawn from two sources: the first 160 participants of the ongoing ImmuneRACE study, and 1,254 subjects contributed by 6 global collaborators. Where available, HLA class I and class II types were obtained from metadata supplied by the sample provider rather than from assay-based typing. The prospective study material was composed of cDNA or gDNA derived from T cells, B-cell-depleted T cells, or PBMCs. The dataset comprised deeply sampled blood TCRbeta repertoires from subjects exposed to, actively infected with, or recovered from COVID-19. Overall study outcomes, separate from this receptor: The quantity of clinical and demographic metadata differed by source and by participant and was supplied without curation.

TCRbeta CDR3 regions were amplified from genomic DNA by means of the immunoSEQ Assay, a bias-controlled multiplex PCR. Per the authors' processing: The number of nucleated cells in each sample was estimated by amplification of reference gene primers within the assay. To quantify the absolute abundance of each unique TCRbeta CDR3 rearrangement, sequence reads were collapsed and filtered. For each sample, productive Simpson clonality was calculated as the square root of Simpson's diversity index over productive rearrangements. This immuneACCESS table, as held by TCRdb, lists in-frame sequences with V and J called but not all clones. Of the missing ones, under half trace to an unresolved V gene in checked studies; the others have no known cause. V and J calls plus clone size are reproduced from that table; the DNA served to infer D and trimming. In all, the sample holds 150,000 to 200,000 clones, and 86% of those were seen once. Together, the top ten hold roughly 0.95% of the sample.

Each collaborating institution followed its own protocols to collect whole blood in K2EDTA tubes. Collaborator samples were shipped for TCRbeta analysis as frozen whole blood, isolated PBMCs, or DNA extracted from either sample type. Points on this clone: Its antigen is still unknown. Per-base qualities were not stored, and no clone one base away is much larger.

V and J are truncated by 3 bases and 6 bases respectively, leaving an intervening sequence of 17 bases. Reading from cysteine to phenylalanine, the CDR3 counts 16 amino acids. This entry keeps only the CDR3 DNA: 48 bases, framed from base 1. CDR1 KGHSH and CDR2 LQKENI are derived from the germline V gene. The source of this sequence is a man aged 18-30 years with acute or convalescent COVID-19. The sample taken for sequencing was peripheral blood. Recombination connected TRBV18 to TRBJ2-2; the D gene is unclear. The CDR3 protein is CASSPRRSMSPGELFF. The bases read TGTGCCAGCTCACCCCGCCGATCAATGAGCCCCGGGGAGCTGTTTTTT.